Listed here are 22 T cell receptor beta chains from one sample, sequenced in a study of radiation and T cells in renal cell carcinoma. Only in-frame clones appear in the TCRdb table, and some are missing; sequencing was by immunoSEQ multiplex PCR. The sample lists 150,000 or so clones, roughly nine tenths occurring once. Indicated time point: blood 4 weeks post-SBRT, at nephrectomy. As for treatment: 15 Gy SBRT to primary tumor, nephrectomy 4 weeks later. This sample comprised blood, obtained from a patient whose treatment included radiotherapy and nephrectomy. These receptors originate from a woman between 45 and 65 years old with renal cell carcinoma.

The V call is TRBV6-1, the J call TRBJ2-2; D tentatively reads TRBD1 or TRBD2 (5 bases each). Germline V CDR1 and CDR2: MNHNS, SASEGT. V lost 4 bases to trimming and J lost 4 bases, with 19 bases between them. The CDR3 sequence is 17 residues long. The CDR3: CASSVQLGTHATGELFF. The DNA of the CDR3 is TGTGCCAGCAGTGTACAGCTCGGGACCCATGCCACCGGGGAGCTGTTTTTT.

V gene TRBV5-4 combines with J gene TRBJ2-1, with 8 bases that match TRBD2. The CDR3 contains 16 residues. Trimming at V came to 1 base and at J to 0 bases, leaving 3 bases not matched to a gene. In germline, CDR1 is SGHNT, CDR2 YYREEE (reference sequence). The chain's CDR3 is CASSLNSGASYNEQFF. The DNA for the CDR3 is TGTGCCAGCAGCTTGAATAGCGGGGCCTCCTACAATGAGCAGTTCTTC.

The chain carries TRBV5-1 and TRBJ1-1; D is undetermined. V dropped 0 bases and J dropped 2 bases, with 8 bases sitting between them. Germline V gives CDR1 SGHRS, CDR2 YFSETQ. CDR3 length equals 14 residues. DNA of the CDR3: TGCGCCAGCAGCTTGGATGGTTTTAACACTGAAGCTTTCTTT. This codes for CASSLDGFNTEAFF.

This chain links TRBV6-1 with TRBJ2-1; 8 bases match TRBD1. The CDR3 has 12 amino acids. Germline trimming cut 10 bases from V and 3 bases from J; bases unmatched to any gene: 2. Germline assignment: CDR1 MNHNS and CDR2 SASEGT. CDR3 amino acids: CATGQDYNEQFF. In nucleotides, the CDR3 is TGTGCCACGGGACAGGACTACAATGAGCAGTTCTTC.

The rearrangement uses TRBV7-3 and TRBJ2-5, with D possibly being TRBD2 (6 bases). The V gene lost 1 base and the J gene lost 5 bases, with 14 bases spanning the gap. This CDR3 is built from 15 residues. Germline CDR1 reads SGHTA; CDR2 reads FQGTGA. CDR3 sequence (DNA): TGTGCCAGCAGCTTAAATAGCGGCGGGGCGGAGACCCAGTACTTC. Residues: CASSLNSGGAETQYF.

J is TRBJ1-5 and V is TRBV7-3; no firm D call. The CDR3 loop spans 11 amino acids. V was pared by 5 bases and J by 4 bases, with 3 bases between. Germline CDR1 and CDR2: SGHTA and FQGTGA. The CDR3 nucleotides are TGTGCCAGCAGCACTAATCAGCCCCAGCATTTT. Its protein product is CASSTNQPQHF.

The J gene is TRBJ2-7, the V gene TRBV25-1; tentatively, D is TRBD2 (6 bases). Trimming removed 4 bases from V and 10 bases from J, with 17 bases in between. Germline V gene lookup returns CDR1 MGHDK and CDR2 SYGVNS. The CDR3 covers 13 residues. Here the CDR3 reads CASSGPGVTSQYF. Here the CDR3 DNA reads TGTGCCAGCAGTGGACCGGGGGTTACGAGCCAGTACTTC.

The chain recombines TRBV7-9 with TRBJ1-4; unclear D gene. The CDR3 is made up of 12 amino acids. Germline V lookup: CDR1 SEHNR, CDR2 FQNEAQ (reference sequence). Trimming stripped 1 base from V and 10 bases from J, with 7 bases between. CDR3 in DNA: TGTGCCAGCAGCTTAGAAACGGGAAAACTGTTTTTT. Translating gives CASSLETGKLFF.

The rearrangement uses TRBV5-4 and TRBJ1-2; 10 positions agree with TRBD1. V lost 4 bases to trimming and J lost 7 bases; unmatched junction nucleotides: 7. The V gene's germline CDR1 is SGHNT and CDR2 YYREEE (reference sequence). There are 14 residues in the CDR3. The CDR3 is CASSLRQGAGGYTF. As DNA, the CDR3 is TGTGCCAGCAGCCTCAGACAGGGGGCGGGTGGCTACACCTTC.

This sequence joins TRBV18 and TRBJ2-7; D could derive from TRBD1 or TRBD2 (7 bases each). In germline, CDR1 is KGHSH, CDR2 LQKENI. The V gene lost 5 bases and the J gene lost 0 bases, with 11 bases spanning the gap. The CDR3 has 14 amino acids. CDR3 DNA: TGTGCCAGCTCAAGCGGGACAGACTCCTACGAGCAGTACTTC. It codes for CASSSGTDSYEQYF.

V gene TRBV29-1 combines with J gene TRBJ2-1, with a possible D match to TRBD2 (5 bases). The germline CDR1 and CDR2 sequences are SQVTM and ANQGSEA. Trimming took off 6 bases at V and 0 bases at J, with 12 bases between the two ends. The CDR3 has 14 residues. The CDR3 is CSVDFGSSYNEQFF. The CDR3 DNA reads TGCAGCGTGGATTTTGGGAGCTCCTACAATGAGCAGTTCTTC.

This chain connects TRBV11-2 to TRBJ1-1, with unresolved D. The CDR3 covers 15 residues. Germline-derived CDR1 and CDR2 are SGHAT and FQNNGV. Trimming pared 5 bases from V and 0 bases from J, leaving 13 bases between. The CDR3 sequence is CASSPVVFMNTEAFF. CDR3 coding DNA: TGTGCCAGCAGCCCTGTGGTATTCATGAACACTGAAGCTTTCTTT.

V and J are TRBV6-1 and TRBJ2-7; D possibly corresponds to TRBD1 (5 bases). The CDR3 is 13 residues long. Germline values: CDR1 MNHNS, CDR2 SASEGT. Trimming left V 7 bases short and J 6 bases short, with 16 bases between. For the CDR3, the DNA is TGTGCCAGCACAACGACCAGGGTTGGCGAGCAGTACTTC. It encodes CASTTTRVGEQYF.

The chain links TRBV7-2 to TRBJ2-3; 9 nucleotides align to TRBD1. After removal of 1 base from V and 4 bases from J, the junction contained 12 bases not matched to a gene. Germline values: CDR1 SGHTA, CDR2 FQGNSA. The CDR3 is 18 residues long. Here the CDR3 reads CASSLDYARDRVADTQYF. The CDR3 nucleotides are TGTGCCAGCAGCTTAGATTATGCCCGGGACAGGGTCGCAGATACGCAGTATTTT. Complete variable domain (other parts from reference TRBV7-2 and TRBJ2-3): GAGVSQSPSNKVTEKGKDVELRCDPISGHTALYWYRQSLGQGLEFLIYFQGNSAPDKSGLPSDRFSAERTGGSVSTLTIQRTQQEDSAVYLCASSLDYARDRVADTQYFGPGTRLTVL.

The chain carries TRBV7-3 and TRBJ2-1; the D is unclear. The germline CDR1 and CDR2 sequences are SGHTA and FQGTGA. CDR3 size: 13 residues. V lost 5 bases and J lost 8, with 13 bases in between. The CDR3 DNA reads as TGTGCCAGCAGCGTCGGGCCCAAGGATGAGCAGTTCTTC. It encodes CASSVGPKDEQFF.

This rearrangement joins TRBV5-4 to TRBJ1-2; D is undetermined. CDR1 is SGHNT and CDR2 is YYREEE in the germline V gene (reference sequence). The V gene lost 0 bases and the J gene lost 4 bases, with 19 bases spanning the gap. This CDR3 comprises 17 residues. The CDR3 spells CASSLAVSPVSTYGYTF. CDR3 sequence (DNA): TGTGCCAGCAGCTTGGCTGTTTCCCCGGTCTCTACCTATGGCTACACCTTC.

The chain joins TRBV19 to TRBJ2-2; D may be TRBD1 (6 bases). Germline V gene lookup returns CDR1 LNHDA and CDR2 SQIVND (reference sequence). Trimming removed 5 bases at V and 2 bases at J, with 9 bases between. This CDR3 is built from 14 residues. CDR3 sequence: CASSAGANTGELFF. CDR3 nucleotide sequence: TGTGCCAGTAGTGCAGGGGCCAACACCGGGGAGCTGTTTTTT.

The chain recombines TRBV11-2 with TRBJ1-3; tentatively, D is TRBD1 (5 bases). Germline assignment: CDR1 SGHAT and CDR2 FQNNGV. The CDR3 is 14 residues long. V lost 0 bases, J lost 2 bases, and 5 bases lay in between. The CDR3 protein is CASSLDRAGNTIYF. The CDR3 nucleotides read TGTGCCAGCAGCTTAGACAGGGCTGGAAACACCATATATTTT.

The chain employs TRBV13 and TRBJ1-3; D is ambiguous. The CDR3 spans 16 residues. Germline CDR1 PRHDT, CDR2 FYEKMQ (reference sequence). V lost 6 bases and J 3 bases, leaving 18 bases between the germline ends. The CDR3 sequence: CASRHTLGRGGNTIYF. In nucleotides, the CDR3 is TGTGCCAGCAGACATACCCTGGGGAGAGGTGGAAACACCATATATTTT.

The rearrangement joins TRBV4-1 to TRBJ1-2; D might be TRBD1 (5 bases). The CDR3 extends over 17 amino acids. Trimming cost V 2 bases and J 8 bases, with 24 bases left between them. Germline-derived CDR1 and CDR2 are MGHRA and YSYEKL. Written as DNA, the CDR3 is TGCGCCAGCAGCCAACTTCCGCCGGGACTACTGACGAGGGGCTACACCTTC. Translated, it gives CASSQLPPGLLTRGYTF.

V and J are TRBV6-5 and TRBJ2-7; possibly TRBD1 for D (6 bases). CDR1 is MNHEY and CDR2 is SVGAGI in the germline V gene. The CDR3 is made up of 14 amino acids. Trimming shortened V by 5 bases and J by 3 bases, and 14 bases separated the two germline ends. DNA for the CDR3: TGTGCCAGCAGTACAAACCGGGACATCTACGAGCAGTACTTC. Translating it yields CASSTNRDIYEQYF.

V gene TRBV10-3 combines with J gene TRBJ2-3; 9 bases line up with TRBD2. This CDR3 region has 13 residues. V lost 11 bases, J lost 0 bases, and 3 bases stayed unmatched. Germline loops: CDR1 ENHRY, CDR2 SYGVKD. The CDR3 loop is CAVSGGSTDTQYF. The CDR3 DNA follows: TGTGCCGTTAGCGGGGGTAGCACAGATACGCAGTATTTT.